The sequence of this T cell receptor (beta chain) was determined in a study of blood T cell repertoires in COVID-19. Study in general: In each case, the material was cDNA or gDNA derived from T cells, B-cell-depleted T cells, or PBMCs.

Recruitment covered about 26 US areas and drew participants whose ages spanned about 18 to 100 years. Donors were grouped by their self-reported clinical history. Germline CDR1 and CDR2: SGHNT and YYREEE (reference sequence). This CDR3 comprises 13 residues. Trimming left V 0 bases short and J 4 bases short, with 5 bases between. TCRdb keeps only in-frame clones here, not all; method: immunoSEQ multiplex PCR. The sample lists 250,000 or so clones; 87% were seen once. This receptor was identified in a woman in her twenties or thirties with acute COVID-19. The chain combines TRBV5-4 with TRBJ1-5, with D uncertain. The sequenced sample consisted of PBMCs or T cells enriched from blood (not recorded which). CDR3: CASSLDGNQPQHF. The CDR3 region has the DNA TGTGCCAGCAGCTTGGACGGGAATCAGCCCCAGCATTTT.